This T cell receptor beta chain was retrieved from a study of blood T cell repertoires in COVID-19. About the study: Some COVID-19 samples were acute and others convalescent; all came from the United States, Italy and Spain. PBMCs, B-cell-depleted T cells, or T cells were the source of the cDNA or gDNA that made up the material.

Per the study methods: Amplification from reference gene primers served as the basis for estimated nucleated cell counts. The assay was immunoSEQ multiplex PCR, and TCRdb's table has in-frame clones only and misses some. V and J calls and clone size are given by that table; D and trimming were obtained from the DNA. The sample has more than 200,000 clones; about 87% are singletons. Looked up from germline, CDR1 is SGHAT and CDR2 is FQNNGV. The V segment lost 1 base and the J segment 1 base; nucleotides outside the gene matches: 7. This CDR3 contains 19 residues. The chain links TRBV11-2 to TRBJ2-2, with 12 bases aligning to TRBD2. Sequenced: peripheral blood. This clonotype was obtained from an older man with acute or convalescent COVID-19. DNA for the CDR3: TGTGCCAGCAGCTTAGCCCCCATGGGACTAGCGGGGAACACCGGGGAGCTGTTTTTT. Translating it yields CASSLAPMGLAGNTGELFF.